Presented here are 26 T cell receptor beta chains from one specimen sequenced in a study of post-analysis software for immune sequencing data (dated by TCRdb to the mid-2010s). Study-level results and caveats: Significantly higher frequencies in patients than in controls were found for roughly 5 TRBV segments, including TRBV5-6, TRBV5-1 and TRBV20-1.

The protocol used for the library was PCR. Sequencing was carried out with an Illumina HiSeq 2500. Unique molecular identifiers were incorporated into TCR beta cDNA libraries to reduce PCR and sequencing biases. Using fastp at Q25 and MiXCR, TCRdb reprocessed the public reads and kept productive beta chains. Duplicate CDR3 protein sequences are folded into a single record with the most common DNA and genes. This sample has around 710,000 distinct CDR3 sequences in its table, and under 60% of those were observed once. The ten largest clones capture roughly 4.9% of the sample. No cognate antigen is known for these TCRs. The source material was blood. The receptor source for this set is a girl between 10 and 17 years old with multiple sclerosis.

The J gene is TRBJ1-2, the V gene TRBV30, with D maybe TRBD1 (6 bases). V was pared by 1 base and J by 10 bases, with 10 bases between. The CDR3 consists of 11 residues. CDR1 and CDR2 (germline): GTSNPN, SVGIG (reference sequence). CDR3 loop: CAWSGKGDYTF. The CDR3 DNA sequence: TGTGCCTGGAGTGGTAAGGGGGACTACACCTTC.

This clonotype was found a few times. V is TRBV5-1 and J is TRBJ2-3, with 9 bases that match TRBD1. This CDR3 comprises 16 residues. Germline CDR1 is SGHRS and CDR2 is YFSETQ. V trimming: 4 bases; J trimming: 8 bases; junction bases outside the gene matches: 14. The CDR3 region has the DNA TGCGCCAGCAGCACCGGGACAGGGTGGACTGATAGTACGCAGTATTTT. This translates into CASSTGTGWTDSTQYF.

This chain joins TRBV29-1 and TRBJ2-1, with D unclear. Germline CDR1 reads SQVTM; CDR2 reads ANQGSEA. The V end lost 5 bases, the J end lost 3 bases, and 14 bases lay between the germline ends. The CDR3 totals 14 residues. CDR3 amino acids: CSVSIPGRYNEQFF. As DNA, the CDR3 is TGCAGCGTTTCTATCCCAGGCCGCTACAATGAGCAGTTCTTC.

There are a few counts of this clonotype. The genes are TRBV5-1 and TRBJ1-5; D is possibly TRBD1 (6 bases). Germline lookup yields CDR1 SGHRS and CDR2 YFSETQ. V was cut by 0 bases and J by 4 bases, with 14 bases left in between. The CDR3 runs 16 residues. The CDR3 spells CASSLAIAGANQPQHF. The CDR3 DNA reads as TGCGCCAGCAGCTTGGCTATAGCGGGGGCGAATCAGCCCCAGCATTTT.

The chain is built from TRBV4-3 and TRBJ2-1; 8 bases match TRBD2. Germline V gene sequence: CDR1 LGHNA, CDR2 YSLEER. The V gene end was trimmed by 0 bases and the J gene end by 5 bases; junction bases not matched to a gene: 3. CDR3 size: 15 residues. CDR3 bases: TGCGCCAGCAGCCAAGAAGTAGCGGGGAACAATGAGCAGTTCTTC. It codes for CASSQEVAGNNEQFF.

CDR3 in amino acids: CASSLVGGVVDTQYF. The DNA of the CDR3 is TGTGCCAGCAGCTTAGTGGGGGGCGTTGTAGATACGCAGTATTTT. This chain connects TRBV7-2 to TRBJ2-3; tentatively, D is TRBD1 or TRBD2 (6 bases each). Per the germline V gene, CDR1 is SGHTA and CDR2 is FQGNSA. The CDR3 is made up of 15 amino acids. Trimming took off 1 base at V and 5 bases at J, with 13 bases between the two ends.

This rearrangement joins TRBV9 to TRBJ1-1, with a weak D call TRBD1 (6 bases). Trimming stripped 3 bases from V and 1 base from J, with 10 bases between. Germline V gives CDR1 SGDLS, CDR2 YYNGEE. The CDR3 is made up of 14 amino acids. The chain's CDR3 is CASSEKGENTEAFF. In DNA, the CDR3 is TGTGCCAGCAGCGAAAAGGGGGAGAACACTGAAGCTTTCTTT.

This rearrangement joins TRBV20-1 to TRBJ2-3; D gene unclear. V dropped 6 bases and J dropped 4 bases, with 8 bases sitting between them. Germline loops: CDR1 DFQATT, CDR2 SNEGSKA (reference sequence). This CDR3 region has 11 residues. The DNA for the CDR3 is TGCAGTGCGCGTGGGTCAGATACGCAGTATTTT. This gives the protein CSARGSDTQYF.

This chain connects TRBV20-1 to TRBJ1-1; D is undetermined. With 6 bases removed from V and 1 base from J, the gap between germline ends came to 15 bases. Germline loops: CDR1 DFQATT, CDR2 SNEGSKA (reference sequence). CDR3 length equals 14 residues. DNA of the CDR3: TGCAGTGCCGACAACCCCCGTAGGAACACTGAAGCTTTCTTT. This translates into CSADNPRRNTEAFF.

The chain couples TRBV5-8 to TRBJ2-3, with TRBD2 matching 8 bases. Losses at the gene ends were 0 bases for V and 2 bases for J; bases not matched to a gene: 8. The germline V gene encodes CDR1 SGHTS and CDR2 YDEGEE. The CDR3 is 17 amino acids. CDR3 nucleotides: TGTGCCAGCAGCTTGGCCGTGGGGCGGGAGGTCACAGATACGCAGTATTTT. Translating it yields CASSLAVGREVTDTQYF.

This clonotype was observed a handful of times. The gene calls are TRBV7-2 and TRBJ2-1, with D perhaps matching TRBD1 (5 bases). This CDR3 is built from 15 residues. Looked up from germline, CDR1 is SGHTA and CDR2 is FQGNSA. V dropped 2 bases and J dropped 4 bases, with 12 bases sitting between them. CDR3 DNA sequence: TGTGCCAGCAGCTTACCCAGGGCCCTTTACAATGAGCAGTTCTTC. This sequence encodes CASSLPRALYNEQFF.

This clonotype was counted only a few times. This sequence joins TRBV5-5 and TRBJ2-1; D not certain. V lost 1 base and J 9 bases, leaving 17 bases between the germline ends. CDR1 is SGHKS and CDR2 is YYEKEE in the germline V gene (reference sequence). This CDR3 is built from 15 residues. The CDR3: CASSLYTVLTVEQFF. CDR3 coding DNA: TGTGCCAGCAGCTTGTACACTGTTCTTACAGTTGAGCAGTTCTTC. The full variable domain, rest sourced from reference TRBV5-5 and TRBJ2-1, is DAGVTQSPTHLIKTRGQQVTLRCSPISGHKSVSWYQQVLGQGPQFIFQYYEKEERGRGNFPDRFSARQFPNYSSELNVNALLLGDSALYLCASSLYTVLTVEQFFGPGTRLTVL.

V usage is TRBV20-1 and J usage is TRBJ1-2; D is uncertain. The CDR3 has 13 residues. V lost 4 bases to trimming and J lost 0 bases, with 9 bases between them. The germline CDR1 and CDR2 sequences are DFQATT and SNEGSKA (reference sequence). The CDR3 DNA reads TGCAGTGCTATCCCGGGAACTAACTATGGCTACACCTTC. This gives the protein CSAIPGTNYGYTF.

The chain combines TRBV29-1 with TRBJ2-1; 8 nucleotides line up with TRBD2. The CDR3 runs 18 residues. Germline V lookup: CDR1 SQVTM, CDR2 ANQGSEA. The V gene end was trimmed by 2 bases and the J gene end by 3 bases; junction bases not matched to a gene: 15. The CDR3 DNA is TGCAGCGTTGAAAGCGGAGGGTCAGCGGGAGCCGACTACAATGAGCAGTTCTTC. Amino acids: CSVESGGSAGADYNEQFF.

CDR3 sequence (DNA): TGTGCCAGCAGTTCGTACTCAACAGGGAAAGGGTATGGCTACACCTTC. Amino acids: CASSSYSTGKGYGYTF. The chain carries TRBV28 and TRBJ1-2, with D perhaps TRBD1 (6 bases). Trimming cost V 4 bases and J 5 bases, with 20 bases left between them. CDR1 and CDR2 from the germline V gene are MDHEN and SYDVKM. The CDR3 length is 16 residues.

This chain uses TRBV12-3 or TRBV12-4 with TRBJ2-3; D not certain. V was cut by 10 bases and J by 2 bases, with 4 bases left in between. The CDR3 is 10 amino acids. The CDR3 DNA sequence: TGTGCCACCCACACAGATACGCAGTATTTT. Residues: CATHTDTQYF.

The V call is TRBV5-1, the J call TRBJ2-5; 7 bases align to TRBD2. This CDR3 contains 15 residues. CDR1 and CDR2 (germline): SGHRS, YFSETQ. V gave up 4 bases and J gave up 4 bases; unmatched junction bases: 10. The CDR3: CASSLGRGGRETQYF. The CDR3 DNA sequence: TGCGCCAGCAGCCTAGGACGGGGAGGGAGAGAGACCCAGTACTTC.

The V gene is TRBV7-2, the J gene TRBJ2-3; D might be TRBD2 (6 bases). Trimming pared 5 bases from V and 0 bases from J, leaving 15 bases between. This CDR3 has 16 residues. In germline, CDR1 is SGHTA, CDR2 FQGNSA. The DNA for the CDR3 is TGTGCCAGCAGCCCCAGGAGGGCCCCTAGCACAGATACGCAGTATTTT. This encodes CASSPRRAPSTDTQYF. The full variable domain, in which reference TRBV7-2 and TRBJ2-3 provide the parts outside the CDR3, is GAGVSQSPSNKVTEKGKDVELRCDPISGHTALYWYRQSLGQGLEFLIYFQGNSAPDKSGLPSDRFSAERTGGSVSTLTIQRTQQEDSAVYLCASSPRRAPSTDTQYFGPGTRLTVL.

The chain recombines TRBV5-6 with TRBJ1-2; D call uncertain. This CDR3 contains 13 residues. Trimming removed 4 bases from V and 0 bases from J, with 7 bases in between. The germline CDR1 and CDR2 sequences are SGHDT and YYEEEE. The CDR3 region has the DNA TGTGCCAGCAGCCGTAAGGCTAACTATGGCTACACCTTC. This translates into CASSRKANYGYTF.

The J gene is TRBJ2-1, the V gene TRBV30; 10 bases fit TRBD2. Germline trimming cut 0 bases from V and 2 bases from J; bases unmatched to any gene: 7. The germline CDR1 and CDR2 sequences are GTSNPN and SVGIG (reference sequence). The CDR3 is made up of 17 amino acids. DNA for the CDR3: TGTGCCTGGAGTGTAATAAGGACTAGCGGACCCTACAATGAGCAGTTCTTC. Amino acid sequence: CAWSVIRTSGPYNEQFF.

V is TRBV20-1 and J is TRBJ2-1; D is perhaps TRBD2 (6 bases). This CDR3 spans 16 amino acids. Trimming shortened V by 3 bases and J by 0 bases, and 15 bases separated the two germline ends. From germline, CDR1 is DFQATT and CDR2 SNEGSKA (reference sequence). In DNA form, the CDR3 reads TGCAGTGCTAGGTCGGAGGGCGTCGGCTCCTACAATGAGCAGTTCTTC. Translation: CSARSEGVGSYNEQFF.

The chain employs TRBV14 and TRBJ1-2; a possible D gene is TRBD1 (5 bases). Deletions cut 0 bases from V and 4 bases from J, with 9 bases between. The CDR3 covers 14 residues. Germline V gene lookup returns CDR1 SGHDN and CDR2 FVKESK. CDR3 protein: CASSQDLRGYGYTF. CDR3 nucleotides: TGTGCCAGCAGCCAAGACCTTAGGGGCTATGGCTACACCTTC.

The rearrangement links TRBV29-1 to TRBJ1-2; 7 nucleotides line up with TRBD1. The junction had 4 bases not matched to a gene; V was cut back by 2 bases and J by 4 bases. Looked up from germline, CDR1 is SQVTM and CDR2 is ANQGSEA. The CDR3 totals 13 residues. Here the CDR3 DNA reads TGCAGCGTTGAAACAGGGGACGGCTATGGCTACACCTTC. Protein product: CSVETGDGYGYTF.

The chain links TRBV6-6 to TRBJ1-5; D call uncertain. The CDR3 is 13 residues long. The V gene's germline CDR1 is MNHNY and CDR2 SVGAGI (reference sequence). V lost 7 bases to trimming and J lost 4 bases, with 11 bases between them. CDR3 sequence (DNA): TGTGCCAGCATCGCTAAAACTAATCAGCCCCAGCATTTT. Protein sequence: CASIAKTNQPQHF.

On this clonotype itself: Germline and junction disagree at one end, which may indicate a read error. J is TRBJ2-2 and V is TRBV7-7; D gene uncertain. CDR1 is SSHAT, CDR2 FNYEAQ, per germline (reference sequence). This CDR3 is 13 amino acids long. The CDR3 bases are TGTGCTAGCAGCTTAGAACCTGGCGGGGAGCTGTTTTTT. Amino acids: CASSLEPGGELFF. Combining the CDR3 with reference TRBV7-7 and TRBJ2-2 gives the whole variable domain GAGVSQSPRYKVTKRGQDVTLRCDPISSHATLYWYQQALGQGPEFLTYFNYEAQPDKSGLPSDRFSAERPEGSISTLTIQRTEQRDSAMYRCASSLEPGGELFFGEGSRLTVL.

The chain combines TRBV20-1 with TRBJ2-7, with 7 bases fitting TRBD1. Germline trimming cut 2 bases from V and 0 bases from J; bases unmatched to any gene: 7. The CDR3 consists of 15 residues. Germline V gene sequence: CDR1 DFQATT, CDR2 SNEGSKA (reference sequence). CDR3 sequence: CSARWAGGSSYEQYF. The CDR3 bases are TGCAGTGCTAGATGGGCAGGGGGAAGCTCCTACGAGCAGTACTTC.